This T cell receptor beta chain was sequenced for a study of blood T cells in healthy people across ages. Study-level results: Comparison with aged donors showed that long-lived donors had more naive CD4+ cells and higher diversity.

Using a J-beta primer mix together with a sample-barcoded 5' primer, a second PCR was run for roughly 6 to 11 cycles. TCRdb independently ran MiXCR on the 5' RACE reads; one entry per CDR3 protein. The data hold roughly 1 million distinct CDR3 sequences, with 20% to 25% observed a single time. Isolation yielded PBMCs, at least 7 million per sample, in every case. In the case of this clonotype: The antigen is unknown.

The CDR3 spans 13 residues. Germline lookup yields CDR1 LNHDA and CDR2 SQIVND (reference sequence). This sample was shared with a second study, whose subject was T cells of mothers and their children.

The genes are TRBV19 and TRBJ2-5; no firm D call. Near its end, the DNA agrees better with TRBJ2-1, so the J call may be wrong. The sequenced material came from blood. The source is a girl aged 2 to 9 in good health. The CDR3 nucleotides are TGTGCCAGTATGGCGGTCCCTTACAATGAGCAGTTCTTC. Its protein product is CASMAVPYNEQFF.